The 5 T cell receptor beta chains listed next were all sequenced from one sample in a study of blood T cell repertoires in COVID-19. The data were produced by immunoSEQ multiplex PCR, yet TCRdb's version contains in-frame clones alone and is incomplete. The sample records around 220,000 clones, 84% being singletons. The sequenced sample was PBMCs or T cells enriched from blood (not recorded which). These receptors were taken from a woman aged 40 to 50 who had recovered from COVID-19.

There are a few counts of this clone. The rearrangement links TRBV4-1 to TRBJ2-6; perhaps TRBD1 as D (6 bases). Germline V gene data show CDR1 as MGHRA and CDR2 as YSYEKL. The CDR3 contains 14 residues. Trimming shortened V by 6 bases and J by 11 bases, and 17 bases separated the two germline ends. The CDR3 protein is CASSHGTLGYVLTF. CDR3 sequence (DNA): TGCGCCAGCAGTCACGGGACATTAGGTTACGTCCTGACTTTC.

The chain recombines TRBV7-2 with TRBJ1-1; 9 nucleotides match TRBD1. The CDR3 extends over 15 amino acids. V was clipped by 5 bases and J by 5 bases; unmatched bases: 9. Germline V gene lookup returns CDR1 SGHTA and CDR2 FQGNSA. In nucleotides, the CDR3 is TGTGCCAGCAGCCCCGTACAGGGGGCGAGGACTGAAGCTTTCTTT. It specifies CASSPVQGARTEAFF.

The chain couples TRBV13 to TRBJ1-1; a weak D match, TRBD1 (6 bases). Germline values: CDR1 PRHDT, CDR2 FYEKMQ (reference sequence). CDR3 size: 14 residues. V was clipped by 3 bases and J by 0 bases, with 8 bases between them. The CDR3 nucleotides are TGTGCCAGCAGCTTGGACAGCATGAACACTGAAGCTTTCTTT. Translated, it gives CASSLDSMNTEAFF.

This clone occurred once. This sequence joins TRBV6-4 and TRBJ2-2, with TRBD1 as a possible D gene (5 bases). The CDR3 totals 14 residues. Germline CDR1 and CDR2: MRHNA and SNTAGT. The germline V and J ends were trimmed by 6 bases and 1 base, with 9 bases remaining between them. In nucleotides, the CDR3 is TGTGCCAGCAGGCTGACAGAGAACACCGGGGAGCTGTTTTTT. Encoded protein: CASRLTENTGELFF.

The rearrangement links TRBV11-2 to TRBJ2-1, with 9 bases fitting TRBD2. CDR1 is SGHAT and CDR2 is FQNNGV in the germline V gene. The CDR3 covers 19 residues. V lost 5 bases to trimming and J lost 6 bases; unmatched junction nucleotides: 20. Here the CDR3 reads CASSRVVSYRLAGSNEQFF. In nucleotides, the CDR3 is TGTGCCAGCAGCCGGGTGGTATCTTATCGGCTAGCGGGATCCAATGAGCAGTTCTTC.